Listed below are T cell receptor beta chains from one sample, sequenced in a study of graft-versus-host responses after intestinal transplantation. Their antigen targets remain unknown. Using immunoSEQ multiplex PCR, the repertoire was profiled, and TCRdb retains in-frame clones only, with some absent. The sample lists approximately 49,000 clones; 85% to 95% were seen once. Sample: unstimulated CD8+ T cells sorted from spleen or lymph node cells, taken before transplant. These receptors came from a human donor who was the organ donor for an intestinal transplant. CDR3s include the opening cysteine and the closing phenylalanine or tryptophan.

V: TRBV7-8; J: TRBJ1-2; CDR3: CASSTPGGYGYTF
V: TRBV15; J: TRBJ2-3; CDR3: CATSRVAGGPDTQYF
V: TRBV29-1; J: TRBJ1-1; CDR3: CSANPGAGAGVNTEAFF
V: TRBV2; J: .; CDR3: CASRRPGTPSYEQYF
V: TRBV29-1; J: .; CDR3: CSAGMSTSYEQYF
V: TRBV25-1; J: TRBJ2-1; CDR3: CASSRATNNEQFF
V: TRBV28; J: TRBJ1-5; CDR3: CASSWPGEGWQPQHF
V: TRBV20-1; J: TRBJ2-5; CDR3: CSASPGETQYF
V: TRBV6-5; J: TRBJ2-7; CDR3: CASSLGGGTYEQYF
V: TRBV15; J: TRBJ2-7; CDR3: CATSRDRNSYEQYF
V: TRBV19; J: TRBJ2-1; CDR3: CASSSGSSYNEQFF